This T cell receptor (beta chain) was profiled in a study of blood T cell repertoires in COVID-19. The overall study: The study drew acute and convalescent COVID-19 samples from the United States, Italy and Spain.

As processed by the authors: Amplification with reference gene primers provided the estimates of nucleated cell counts. Here immunoSEQ multiplex PCR was the method, and the copy in TCRdb shows in-frame clones only, minus some. D and trimming were read from the DNA, whereas the V and J calls and clone size are those reported in that table. Altogether fewer than 250,000 clones are present, 80% to 90% being singletons, with the ten largest covering about 3.8%. Participant ages covered about 18 to 95 years across some 25 US areas. Donors were grouped by their self-reported clinical history. V dropped 4 bases and J dropped 6 bases, with 14 bases sitting between them. The CDR3 is made up of 14 amino acids. The germline V gene encodes CDR1 SGHRS and CDR2 YFSETQ.

The chain is built from TRBV5-1 and TRBJ2-1; D is possibly TRBD1 (5 bases). The sequencing sample was made of PBMCs or T cells enriched from blood (not recorded which). The sequence derives from a woman aged 40 to 50 with acute COVID-19. CDR3 nucleotide sequence: TGCGCCAGCAGCCCTGGGGCCTACCCCAATGAGCAGTTCTTC. Translating gives CASSPGAYPNEQFF.